The 22 T cell receptor beta chains presented below share a single source sample, sequenced in a study of shared clonotypes between healthy human individuals. Generated by immunoSEQ multiplex PCR, the TCRdb table keeps only in-frame clones and is missing some. The sample yields 2 million to 2.5 million clones, over 90% seen once. Material: naive CD4+ T cells from PBMCs. The subset here: CD45RA+ positively selected. All receptors derive from a man aged 18 to 30 in good health. Some clones in this sample may be carry-over from other donors' samples.

The chain combines TRBV18 with TRBJ2-7, with TRBD1 matching over 9 bases. This CDR3 comprises 15 residues. The germline gives CDR1 KGHSH, CDR2 LQKENI. The J segment lost 6 bases and the V segment lost 4 bases, leaving 10 bases of the junction unmatched. The CDR3 DNA is TGTGCCAGCTCACTGGGACAGGGAAGGGCAGCCGAGCAGTACTTC. Translating it yields CASSLGQGRAAEQYF.

V gene TRBV5-6 combines with J gene TRBJ1-2; D remains ambiguous. V lost 6 bases to trimming and J lost 7 bases, with 7 bases between them. The CDR3 has 10 residues. Germline lookup yields CDR1 SGHDT and CDR2 YYEEEE. CDR3 sequence: CASKACGYTF. In nucleotides, the CDR3 is TGTGCCAGCAAAGCCTGTGGCTACACCTTC.

Remarks on this clone: The sample carries other DNA sequences with the same CDR3. The V gene is TRBV7-3, the J gene TRBJ2-2; 7 bases are a match to TRBD2. CDR3 length: 15 residues. Germline V CDR1 and CDR2: SGHTA, FQGTGA. After removal of 2 bases from V and 2 bases from J, the junction contained 2 bases not matched to a gene. This chain's CDR3 is CASSLLAANTGELFF. The CDR3 DNA reads as TGTGCCAGCAGCTTACTAGCGGCTAACACCGGGGAGCTGTTTTTT.

This clone was detected once. This sequence joins TRBV18 and TRBJ2-7, with 7 bases identical to TRBD1. Germline-derived CDR1 and CDR2 are KGHSH and LQKENI. CDR3 length equals 15 residues. V lost 0 bases to trimming and J lost 2 bases; unmatched junction nucleotides: 4. The DNA for the CDR3 is TGTGCCAGCTCACCACCACGGGACAGTCCCTACGAGCAGTACTTC. This codes for CASSPPRDSPYEQYF. The full variable domain, with the rest looked up from reference TRBV18 and TRBJ2-7, is NAGVMQNPRHLVRRRGQEARLRCSPMKGHSHVYWYRQLPEEGLKFMVYLQKENIIDESGMPKERFSAEFPKEGPSILRIQQVVRGDSAAYFCASSPPRDSPYEQYFGPGTRLTVT.

The gene calls are TRBV4-3 and TRBJ1-3; D is unresolved. The germline gives CDR1 LGHNA, CDR2 YSLEER. The ends were cut back, 0 bases at V and 6 bases at J, with 12 bases in the middle. This CDR3 is 15 amino acids long. The CDR3 loop reads CASSQDVRPTNTIYF. The CDR3 DNA follows: TGCGCCAGCAGCCAAGATGTAAGGCCGACAAACACCATATATTTT.

The V call is TRBV5-1, the J call TRBJ2-3; D possibly corresponds to TRBD1 (5 bases). The CDR3 length is 14 residues. Trimming stripped 6 bases from V and 0 bases from J, with 11 bases between. Per the germline V gene, CDR1 is SGHRS and CDR2 is YFSETQ. DNA for the CDR3: TGCGCCAGCATGCCAGGGCGAAGCACAGATACGCAGTATTTT. This codes for CASMPGRSTDTQYF. Combining the CDR3 with reference TRBV5-1 and TRBJ2-3 gives the whole variable domain KAGVTQTPRYLIKTRGQQVTLSCSPISGHRSVSWYQQTPGQGLQFLFEYFSETQRNKGNFPGRFSGRQFSNSRSEMNVSTLELGDSALYLCASMPGRSTDTQYFGPGTRLTVL.

The chain uses TRBV5-6 and TRBJ2-7, with 9 bases that match TRBD1. This CDR3 contains 15 residues. J gave up 2 bases and V 2 bases, and 5 bases lay outside the gene matches. Germline V CDR1 and CDR2: SGHDT, YYEEEE. CDR3 bases: TGTGCCAGCAGCTTTTGGACAGGGGTGCCCTACGAGCAGTACTTC. Translating gives CASSFWTGVPYEQYF.

The chain joins TRBV19 to TRBJ2-2; possibly TRBD1 for D (6 bases). CDR3 length: 16 residues. V lost 4 bases and J 0 bases, leaving 12 bases between the germline ends. Germline CDR1 and CDR2: LNHDA and SQIVND (reference sequence). The CDR3 DNA sequence: TGTGCCAGTAGTAAAAAGACAGGCCCGAACACCGGGGAGCTGTTTTTT. This translates into CASSKKTGPNTGELFF.

CDR3 in amino acids: CASSGTVRFLAKNIQYF. The DNA for the CDR3 is TGTGCCAGCTCCGGGACAGTAAGATTCCTAGCCAAAAACATTCAGTACTTC. The chain uses TRBV19 and TRBJ2-4, with 7 bases that match TRBD1. This CDR3 has 17 residues. CDR1 is LNHDA and CDR2 is SQIVND in the germline V gene (reference sequence). Germline trimming cut 9 bases from V and 0 bases from J; bases unmatched to any gene: 14.

The chain couples TRBV5-4 to TRBJ2-3, with 9 bases fitting TRBD2. CDR3 length: 16 amino acids. Germline CDR1 reads SGHNT; CDR2 reads YYREEE (reference sequence). Unmatched junction bases numbered 8, after V lost 3 bases and J lost 3 bases. CDR3 sequence: CASSSTSGRRTDTQYF. CDR3 DNA: TGTGCCAGCAGCTCGACTAGCGGTCGGAGGACAGATACGCAGTATTTT.

The chain combines TRBV9 with TRBJ2-3; D is perhaps TRBD2 (5 bases). V dropped 4 bases and J dropped 1 base, with 19 bases sitting between them. The germline V gene has CDR1 SGDLS and CDR2 YYNGEE. The CDR3 consists of 17 residues. The CDR3 coding sequence is TGTGCCAGCAGCCCCAGACTCACACCCGGGGGCACAGATACGCAGTATTTT. Its protein product is CASSPRLTPGGTDTQYF. Based on the CDR3 plus reference TRBV9 and TRBJ2-3, the full variable domain is DSGVTQTPKHLITATGQRVTLRCSPRSGDLSVYWYQQSLDQGLQFLIQYYNGEERAKGNILERFSAQQFPDLHSELNLSSLELGDSALYFCASSPRLTPGGTDTQYFGPGTRLTVL.

For this clone: Other DNA sequences from this sample encode an identical CDR3 as well. V and J are TRBV5-1 and TRBJ1-1; D may be TRBD1 (6 bases). This CDR3 is 13 amino acids long. The germline V gene encodes CDR1 SGHRS and CDR2 YFSETQ. V was pared by 5 bases and J by 3 bases, with 11 bases between. In nucleotides, the CDR3 is TGCGCCAGCAGTCTTTCAGGGGACACTGAAGCTTTCTTT. This sequence encodes CASSLSGDTEAFF.

This chain joins TRBV5-4 and TRBJ2-7; D may match TRBD1 or TRBD2 (6 bases each). This CDR3 has 13 amino acids. CDR1 and CDR2 from the germline V gene are SGHNT and YYREEE (reference sequence). V dropped 1 base and J dropped 6 bases, with 11 bases sitting between them. The CDR3 protein is CASSLHRGLEQYF. CDR3 DNA sequence: TGTGCCAGCAGCTTGCATCGGGGGCTCGAGCAGTACTTC.

This clone was seen a single time. J is TRBJ2-1 and V is TRBV7-9, with a tentative D call TRBD1 (5 bases). V lost 6 bases to trimming and J lost 11 bases, with 26 bases between them. Germline V gene sequence: CDR1 SEHNR, CDR2 FQNEAQ (reference sequence). The CDR3 is 16 amino acids. CDR3 amino acids: CASSQNPFEGKGKQFF. The CDR3 DNA reads TGTGCCAGCAGTCAAAACCCTTTTGAAGGAAAGGGGAAGCAGTTCTTC.

On this clone: The sample has other DNA sequences that encode this CDR3 too. The V gene is TRBV9, the J gene TRBJ1-1, with no clear D. Germline CDR1 and CDR2: SGDLS and YYNGEE. This CDR3 contains 13 residues. The V end lost 0 bases, the J end lost 2 bases, and 5 bases lay between the germline ends. CDR3 residues: CASSVAVNTEAFF. CDR3 bases: TGTGCCAGCAGCGTAGCAGTTAACACTGAAGCTTTCTTT.

This sequence joins TRBV25-1 and TRBJ2-2; D unclear. Trimming left V 0 bases short and J 3 bases short, with 8 bases between. The CDR3 length is 15 residues. Germline lookup yields CDR1 MGHDK and CDR2 SYGVNS. In nucleotides, the CDR3 is TGTGCCAGCAGTGAATATTCTGGGGACACCGGGGAGCTGTTTTTT. Amino acid sequence: CASSEYSGDTGELFF.

This clone appeared a single time. The rearrangement joins TRBV25-1 to TRBJ1-3; D is possibly TRBD1 (5 bases). CDR1 MGHDK and CDR2 SYGVNS come from the germline V gene. There are 17 residues in the CDR3. Between the trimmed V and J ends, which lost 5 bases and 0 bases, there was a span of 17 bases. CDR3 in DNA: TGTGCCAGCAGTTCACATACAGGAAGATACTCTGGAAACACCATATATTTT. It encodes CASSSHTGRYSGNTIYF.

The genes are TRBV5-1 and TRBJ2-7; possibly TRBD1 for D (6 bases). V was cut by 0 bases and J by 4 bases, with 14 bases left in between. Germline CDR1 and CDR2: SGHRS and YFSETQ. CDR3 length: 15 residues. The CDR3, as DNA: TGCGCCAGCAGCTTGGCCTCGGGACAACCATACGAGCAGTACTTC. Translation gives CASSLASGQPYEQYF.

The V and J genes are TRBV28 and TRBJ1-5; TRBD1 matches at 7 bases. V trimming: 4 bases; J trimming: 2 bases; junction bases outside the gene matches: 5. The CDR3 consists of 15 residues. From germline, CDR1 is MDHEN and CDR2 SYDVKM. The CDR3 reads CASSSDRDGNQPQHF. The CDR3 bases are TGTGCCAGCAGTTCAGACAGGGACGGCAATCAGCCCCAGCATTTT.

This clone was seen just once. The chain employs TRBV4-1 and TRBJ2-1, with 10 bases identical to TRBD2. V shed 3 bases and J 7 bases; nucleotides not matched to a gene: 15. Germline V gives CDR1 MGHRA, CDR2 YSYEKL. The length of the CDR3 is 18 residues. The CDR3 region is CASSQGGPASGSLNEQFF. CDR3 DNA: TGCGCCAGCAGCCAGGGAGGTCCGGCTAGCGGGAGTTTGAATGAGCAGTTCTTC.

J is TRBJ2-3 and V is TRBV5-1, with TRBD1 matching over 7 bases. Germline V CDR1 and CDR2: SGHRS, YFSETQ. The CDR3 spans 15 residues. Trimming took 2 bases from V and 2 from J; bases not matched to a gene: 5. CDR3 sequence reads: CASSFGTAPTDTQYF. CDR3 nucleotides: TGCGCCAGCAGCTTCGGGACAGCACCCACAGATACGCAGTATTTT.

This chain links TRBV28 with TRBJ1-4; the D is unclear. The V gene's germline CDR1 is MDHEN and CDR2 SYDVKM. With 2 bases removed from V and 0 bases from J, the gap between germline ends came to 7 bases. The CDR3 runs to 15 residues. CDR3 protein: CASSLPGSTNEKLFF. The CDR3 DNA reads TGTGCCAGCAGTTTACCGGGGTCAACTAATGAAAAACTGTTTTTT.